The 32 T cell receptor beta chains below were found in one sample sequenced in a study of T cell repertoires in cytomegalovirus infection. Which antigens these TCRs recognize remains unknown. One entry per CDR3 protein, called by TCRdb with MiXCR from the reads. In the table there are about half a million distinct CDR3 sequences, roughly a third of which are singletons. Specimen: cultured PBMCs, collected from culture after CMV antigen stimulation. Receptors were obtained from a human donor in good health (CMV status not recorded). Some clones in this sample may be carry-over from other donors' samples.

This clonotype came up a few times. DNA for the CDR3: TGTGCCAGCGGTCTTGGGATCGGCTTTTGGGAGACCCAGTACTTC. This encodes CASGLGIGFWETQYF. The chain combines TRBV12-3 or TRBV12-4 with TRBJ2-5; D gene uncertain. This CDR3 is 15 amino acids long. Trimming removed 8 bases at V and 5 bases at J, with 21 bases between.

CDR3 coding DNA: TGTGCCACAGAGACAGGGGGAGGAAACACCATATATTTT. This codes for CATETGGGNTIYF. The rearrangement uses TRBV19 and TRBJ1-3; 9 bases map to TRBD1. The germline CDR1 and CDR2 sequences are LNHDA and SQIVND (reference sequence). The junction had 5 bases not matched to a gene; V was cut back by 10 bases and J by 4 bases. The CDR3 sequence is 13 residues long.

This chain connects TRBV6-2 or TRBV6-3 to TRBJ1-2, with 8 bases lining up with TRBD1. The CDR3 sequence is 12 residues long. The junction had 5 bases not matched to a gene; V was cut back by 7 bases and J by 7 bases. Germline V gene data show CDR1 as MNHEY and CDR2 as SVGEGT. DNA of the CDR3: TGTGCCAGCAACCCCACAGGGGGTGGCTACACCTTC. The encoded protein is CASNPTGGGYTF.

This clonotype was seen at least ten times. The chain has TRBV7-2 and TRBJ2-7, with unresolved D. The CDR3 sequence is 15 residues long. Trimming shortened V by 1 base and J by 0 bases, and 10 bases separated the two germline ends. In germline, CDR1 is SGHTA, CDR2 FQGNSA. Here the CDR3 reads CASSLDRYSSYEQYV. CDR3 DNA: TGTGCCAGCAGCTTAGACCGTTATAGCTCCTACGAGCAGTACGTC.

This sequence joins TRBV25-1 and TRBJ2-7, with D maybe TRBD2 (7 bases). The V end was cut by 1 base, the J end by 6 bases, with 19 bases between. Germline CDR1 is MGHDK and CDR2 is SYGVNS. The CDR3 contains 16 residues. CDR3 sequence: CASSEWNSGQDSEQYF. CDR3 sequence (DNA): TGTGCCAGCAGTGAATGGAATAGCGGGCAGGACAGCGAGCAGTACTTC.

This clonotype occurred a few times. The chain links TRBV12-3 or TRBV12-4 to TRBJ2-7, with TRBD2 matching over 7 bases. J lost 2 bases, V lost 2 bases, and 6 bases had no gene match. The CDR3 extends over 15 amino acids. Here the CDR3 reads CASSLNRLAAYEQYF. CDR3 coding DNA: TGTGCCAGCAGTTTAAACAGACTAGCAGCCTACGAGCAGTACTTC.

The chain is built from TRBV20-1 and TRBJ2-3, with 10 bases aligning to TRBD2. The CDR3 consists of 13 residues. Germline trimming cut 6 bases from V and 4 bases from J; bases unmatched to any gene: 4. Germline values: CDR1 DFQATT, CDR2 SNEGSKA (reference sequence). The CDR3 DNA sequence: TGCAGTGCCATAGCGGGAGGTTCAGATACGCAGTATTTT. Translated: CSAIAGGSDTQYF.

There are many counts of this clonotype. Written as DNA, the CDR3 is TGTGCCAGCAGCTTATCAGGGGTTGCCTTGGATGAGCAGTTCTTC. Protein product: CASSLSGVALDEQFF. V gene TRBV7-9 combines with J gene TRBJ2-1, with a tentative D call TRBD1 (6 bases). Looked up from germline, CDR1 is SEHNR and CDR2 is FQNEAQ (reference sequence). The CDR3 totals 15 residues. With 2 bases removed from V and 8 bases from J, the gap between germline ends came to 16 bases. Together with reference TRBV7-9 and TRBJ2-1, the CDR3 gives the full variable domain: DTGVSQNPRHKITKRGQNVTFRCDPISEHNRLYWYRQTLGQGPEFLTYFQNEAQLEKSRLLSDRFSAERPKGSFSTLEIQRTEQGDSAMYLCASSLSGVALDEQFFGPGTRLTVL.

The rearrangement links TRBV6-5 to TRBJ2-1, with 10 positions matching TRBD2. This CDR3 has 15 amino acids. The J segment lost 5 bases and the V segment lost 3 bases, leaving 4 bases of the junction unmatched. Germline CDR1 is MNHEY and CDR2 is SVGAGI. The CDR3 bases are TGTGCCAGCAGTTATGGACTAGCGGACCACAATGAGCAGTTCTTC. Its protein product is CASSYGLADHNEQFF.

The chain combines TRBV6-2 or TRBV6-3 with TRBJ2-5; TRBD1 aligns across 7 bases. V shed 6 bases, J shed 1 base, and the junction held 11 bases outside the gene matches. The CDR3 totals 16 residues. Germline V lookup: CDR1 MNHEY, CDR2 SVGEGT. CDR3 protein: CASSPTRQGTQETQYF. CDR3 nucleotide sequence: TGTGCCAGCAGCCCGACCAGACAGGGAACCCAAGAGACCCAGTACTTC.

This rearrangement joins TRBV10-3 to TRBJ1-3; D unresolved. The CDR3 loop spans 14 amino acids. The germline gives CDR1 ENHRY, CDR2 SYGVKD. V shed 6 bases and J shed 2 bases, with 11 bases lying between them. The CDR3 protein is CAIRDDKTGNTIYF. The CDR3 DNA sequence: TGTGCCATCAGAGATGACAAGACTGGAAACACCATATATTTT.

The V call is TRBV19, the J call TRBJ1-1; 7 positions match TRBD1. V trimming: 9 bases; J trimming: 8 bases; junction bases outside the gene matches: 15. Germline-derived CDR1 and CDR2 are LNHDA and SQIVND (reference sequence). This CDR3 is built from 14 residues. Written as DNA, the CDR3 is TGTGCCAGCAGCCCCCGACCGGGACAGAAAGAAGCTTTCTTT. It encodes CASSPRPGQKEAFF.

The V and J genes are TRBV25-1 and TRBJ2-5; no definite D call. The germline V gene encodes CDR1 MGHDK and CDR2 SYGVNS. This CDR3 comprises 13 residues. The germline V and J ends were trimmed by 8 bases and 0 bases, with 10 bases remaining between them. The CDR3 region has the DNA TGTGCCAGCGCAGATAGCAACCAAGAGACCCAGTACTTC. Translated: CASADSNQETQYF.

The gene calls are TRBV30 and TRBJ1-6; 10 nucleotides match TRBD1. V gave up 5 bases and J gave up 7 bases; unmatched junction bases: 5. Per the germline V gene, CDR1 is GTSNPN and CDR2 is SVGIG (reference sequence). The CDR3 has 14 residues. CDR3 DNA sequence: TGTGCCTGGGGACAGGGACAGGGGAATTCACCCCTCCACTTT. Translation gives CAWGQGQGNSPLHF.

This clonotype was seen more than once but under ten times. The chain joins TRBV19 to TRBJ2-1, with D unresolved. The CDR3 extends over 14 amino acids. Germline V gene sequence: CDR1 LNHDA, CDR2 SQIVND (reference sequence). V lost 3 bases to trimming and J lost 6 bases, with 12 bases between them. This CDR3 is CASSIVGVGNEQFF. For the CDR3, the DNA is TGTGCCAGTAGTATCGTAGGAGTGGGCAATGAGCAGTTCTTC.

The chain combines TRBV7-2 with TRBJ1-3; D unresolved. The CDR3 length is 14 residues. Per the germline V gene, CDR1 is SGHTA and CDR2 is FQGNSA. Trimming took 5 bases from V and 4 from J, leaving 12 bases between them. This CDR3 reads CASSPGRVGNTIYF. The CDR3 nucleotides read TGTGCCAGCAGCCCCGGAAGGGTCGGAAACACCATATATTTT. Full variable domain (rest looked up from reference TRBV7-2 and TRBJ1-3): GAGVSQSPSNKVTEKGKDVELRCDPISGHTALYWYRQSLGQGLEFLIYFQGNSAPDKSGLPSDRFSAERTGGSVSTLTIQRTQQEDSAVYLCASSPGRVGNTIYFGEGSWLTVV.

The rearrangement links TRBV12-3 or TRBV12-4 to TRBJ2-1; D is possibly TRBD1 or TRBD2 (5 bases each). The CDR3 extends over 15 amino acids. Trimming took off 6 bases at V and 0 bases at J, with 12 bases between the two ends. The CDR3 reads CASRAGTSSYNEQFF. The CDR3 nucleotides read TGTGCCAGCAGAGCCGGGACCAGCTCCTACAATGAGCAGTTCTTC.

This clonotype appeared many times. The chain uses TRBV7-2 and TRBJ2-7; unclear D gene. Trimming removed 2 bases from V and 2 bases from J, with 10 bases in between. Per germline, CDR1 SGHTA and CDR2 FQGNSA. The CDR3 totals 14 residues. The CDR3 nucleotides are TGTGCCAGCAGCTTAACCCCCGGACCCTACGAGCAGTACTTC. As protein: CASSLTPGPYEQYF. Full variable domain (rest looked up from reference TRBV7-2 and TRBJ2-7): GAGVSQSPSNKVTEKGKDVELRCDPISGHTALYWYRQSLGQGLEFLIYFQGNSAPDKSGLPSDRFSAERTGGSVSTLTIQRTQQEDSAVYLCASSLTPGPYEQYFGPGTRLTVT.

The table lists this clonotype with a few counts. The chain has TRBV27 and TRBJ2-3, with TRBD2 identical over 10 bases. CDR3 size: 14 residues. Germline V gene sequence: CDR1 MNHEY, CDR2 SMNVEV (reference sequence). Trimming took 7 bases from V and 1 from J; bases not matched to a gene: 2. The CDR3 bases are TGTGCCAGCAAGCGGGAGGGCGGCACAGATACGCAGTATTTT. This translates into CASKREGGTDTQYF.

The sample holds many counts of this clonotype. One junction end does not reproduce the germline sequence, and a read error may be involved. The chain employs TRBV7-7 and TRBJ2-5; no firm D call. Germline loops: CDR1 SSHAT, CDR2 FNYEAQ (reference sequence). This CDR3 comprises 14 residues. CDR3 nucleotides: TGTGCTAGCAGCTTAGGTTTGGCCCCAGAGACCCAGTACTTC. Translating it yields CASSLGLAPETQYF.

V gene TRBV6-1 combines with J gene TRBJ1-2; 7 bases align to TRBD1. Germline V lookup: CDR1 MNHNS, CDR2 SASEGT. The CDR3 runs 14 residues. V dropped 6 bases and J dropped 8; count of bases not matched to a gene: 12. The CDR3 spells CASRQTGQDGGYTF. CDR3 DNA: TGTGCCAGCAGGCAAACTGGACAGGATGGAGGCTACACCTTC.

In this sample, this clonotype turned up many times. The V gene is TRBV7-2, the J gene TRBJ1-2, with TRBD1 matching 8 bases. The CDR3 is 15 residues long. The germline CDR1 and CDR2 sequences are SGHTA and FQGNSA. V was clipped by 3 bases and J by 4 bases; unmatched bases: 7. In DNA, the CDR3 is TGTGCCAGCAGCTTTTCGACAGGGGAAAGCTATGGCTACACCTTC. It specifies CASSFSTGESYGYTF.

The table lists this clonotype with a count of one. The chain employs TRBV6-1 and TRBJ2-7; D gene unclear. V shed 3 bases and J shed 7 bases, with 4 bases lying between them. The germline V gene has CDR1 MNHNS and CDR2 SASEGT. The length of the CDR3 is 10 residues. As DNA, the CDR3 is TGTGCCAGCAGTGAGTATGAGCAGTACTTC. This encodes CASSEYEQYF.

This clonotype occurred many times. This chain joins TRBV2 and TRBJ2-1, with TRBD2 matching over 8 bases. Germline assignment: CDR1 SNHLY and CDR2 FYNNEI. The V segment lost 5 bases and the J segment 4 bases; nucleotides outside the gene matches: 7. The CDR3 length is 15 residues. For the CDR3, the DNA is TGTGCCAGCAGTCGTCTACTAGCGGCATACAATGAGCAGTTCTTC. Amino acids: CASSRLLAAYNEQFF.

This clonotype has more than one count but fewer than ten. The rearrangement uses TRBV12-5 and TRBJ2-5; the D is unclear. V gave up 6 bases and J gave up 0 bases, with 5 bases separating them. From germline, CDR1 is LGHNT and CDR2 FRNRAP. CDR3 length: 12 amino acids. DNA for the CDR3: TGTGCTAGTGGGGGATACCAAGAGACCCAGTACTTC. It encodes CASGGYQETQYF.

This clonotype was picked up a small number of times. V usage is TRBV27 and J usage is TRBJ2-1, with 8 nucleotides matching TRBD2. Germline loops: CDR1 MNHEY, CDR2 SMNVEV (reference sequence). Trimming at V came to 5 bases and at J to 3 bases, leaving 15 bases not matched to a gene. The CDR3 runs 18 residues. The CDR3 DNA sequence: TGTGCCAGCAGTGCGGTCTTGGCGGGAGGAATTCTCTACAATGAGCAGTTCTTC. It codes for CASSAVLAGGILYNEQFF.

Only a few counts were recorded for this clonotype. The V and J genes are TRBV19 and TRBJ2-1, with D perhaps TRBD2 (6 bases). The CDR3 is made up of 16 amino acids. V was cut by 7 bases and J by 7 bases, with 23 bases left in between. Germline V gene data show CDR1 as LNHDA and CDR2 as SQIVND (reference sequence). This CDR3 reads CASIPEAGHPRNEQFF. The DNA of the CDR3 is TGTGCCAGTATTCCTGAGGCGGGGCACCCCCGGAATGAGCAGTTCTTC.

This sequence joins TRBV12-3 or TRBV12-4 and TRBJ1-3; D uncertain. This CDR3 is built from 16 residues. V lost 6 bases to trimming and J lost 2 bases, with 17 bases between them. CDR3 sequence reads: CASSVLRRLAGNTIYF. The CDR3 bases are TGTGCCAGCAGCGTCCTTCGACGTTTGGCTGGAAACACCATATATTTT.

This clonotype was counted a few times. The rearrangement uses TRBV7-2 and TRBJ1-5, with D hard to call. CDR3 length: 14 residues. Looked up from germline, CDR1 is SGHTA and CDR2 is FQGNSA. V was trimmed by 2 bases and J by 2 bases, leaving 7 bases between them. The CDR3 sequence is CASSLFDGNQPQHF. In nucleotides, the CDR3 is TGTGCCAGCAGCTTATTTGATGGCAATCAGCCCCAGCATTTT.

This clonotype was seen only a few times. The CDR3 loop is CASSLTRDRRSYEQYF. DNA of the CDR3: TGTGCCAGCAGCTTAACGCGGGACAGGCGCTCCTACGAGCAGTACTTC. The rearrangement joins TRBV7-8 to TRBJ2-7; TRBD1 agrees at 8 bases. This CDR3 is 16 amino acids long. V shed 2 bases and J 0 bases; nucleotides not matched to a gene: 6. Germline loops: CDR1 SGHVS, CDR2 FQNEAQ.

There are many counts of this clonotype. The CDR3 spells CASSQDPSSAGGGNEQFF. CDR3 DNA: TGCGCCAGCAGCCAAGATCCTTCTAGTGCGGGAGGGGGGAATGAGCAGTTCTTC. The V call is TRBV4-1, the J call TRBJ2-1; 9 bases map to TRBD2. Germline CDR1 MGHRA, CDR2 YSYEKL. The CDR3 runs 18 residues. J was trimmed by 7 bases and V by 0 bases; bases with no gene match: 13.

This clonotype was detected a few times. The chain employs TRBV7-2 and TRBJ2-7; D could derive from TRBD1 or TRBD2 (6 bases each). The CDR3 contains 17 residues. Looked up from germline, CDR1 is SGHTA and CDR2 is FQGNSA. V lost 5 bases and J lost 0, with 20 bases in between. In DNA, the CDR3 is TGTGCCAGCAGCATAAGGGGGGCCAGCCTGAGCTCCTACGAGCAGTACTTC. Its protein is CASSIRGASLSSYEQYF.